This entry lists 22 T cell receptor beta chains sequenced from one sample in a study of T cells in Graves' hyperthyroidism and ophthalmopathy. Researchers took RNA transcripts and amplified the TCR beta CDR3 regions from them. A first-round RT-PCR of the TCR CDR3 used the HTBI primer set. In TCRdb, the multiplex PCR reads were re-called with MiXCR into one record per CDR3 protein. The data show over 700,000 distinct CDR3 sequences, roughly a sixth seen once. Sequencing input: blood. These receptors came from a woman in her 50s with Graves' hyperthyroidism that later progressed to Graves' ophthalmopathy.

The chain uses TRBV11-3 and TRBJ2-6; D gene ambiguous. CDR3 size: 14 residues. The V end was cut by 6 bases, the J end by 2 bases, with 8 bases between. Germline V CDR1 and CDR2: SGHNT, YENEEA. The CDR3 spells CASSFIAGANVLTF. For the CDR3, the DNA is TGTGCCAGCAGTTTTATAGCTGGGGCCAACGTCCTGACTTTC.

The chain links TRBV20-1 to TRBJ1-1; no firm D call. The length of the CDR3 is 11 residues. Germline CDR1 reads DFQATT; CDR2 reads SNEGSKA (reference sequence). Trimming removed 0 bases at V and 11 bases at J, with 10 bases between. The CDR3 DNA sequence: TGCAGTGCTAGAGACCTAAGTAGGGCTTTCTTT. Translating gives CSARDLSRAFF.

This rearrangement joins TRBV3-1 to TRBJ1-1; 7 nucleotides agree with TRBD1. This CDR3 spans 20 amino acids. J was trimmed by 0 bases and V by 1 base; bases with no gene match: 17. Germline CDR1 reads LGHDT; CDR2 reads YNNKEL (reference sequence). The CDR3 DNA sequence: TGTGCCAGCAGCCAAGTATCCCGGGACAGCGATCCCGAAATGAACACTGAAGCTTTCTTT. It yields the protein CASSQVSRDSDPEMNTEAFF.

This clonotype has a handful of counts. This chain joins TRBV20-1 and TRBJ2-3; the match to TRBD2 covers 8 bases. CDR1 is DFQATT and CDR2 is SNEGSKA in the germline V gene (reference sequence). After removal of 6 bases from V and 5 bases from J, the junction contained 28 bases not matched to a gene. The CDR3 covers 20 residues. The CDR3 DNA follows: TGCAGTGCCGCGGTTTCCCCTTCGCTAGCGGGTATCCGCGAGGGAGATACGCAGTATTTT. It translates to CSAAVSPSLAGIREGDTQYF.

CDR3 region: CASSQESFGAGGVQLEKLFF. CDR3 coding DNA: TGTGCCAGCAGCCAAGAATCTTTCGGGGCAGGGGGCGTTCAATTAGAAAAACTGTTTTTT. The chain employs TRBV14 and TRBJ1-4; 8 bases are a match to TRBD1. The CDR3 covers 20 residues. The ends lost 0 bases at V and 8 bases at J; junction bases unmatched: 20. Germline V lookup: CDR1 SGHDN, CDR2 FVKESK.

This clonotype occurred many times. The chain joins TRBV5-1 to TRBJ2-3, with 7 bases that match TRBD2. The trim removed 2 bases at V and 2 bases at J, leaving 8 bases unmatched. This CDR3 is built from 16 residues. The germline V gene encodes CDR1 SGHRS and CDR2 YFSETQ. CDR3 residues: CASSFGGLESTDTQYF. DNA of the CDR3: TGCGCCAGCAGCTTCGGCGGACTAGAGTCCACAGATACGCAGTATTTT.

This clonotype has ten or more counts. The chain recombines TRBV20-1 with TRBJ1-6; no clear D. V lost 5 bases and J 1 base, leaving 15 bases between the germline ends. The germline V gene has CDR1 DFQATT and CDR2 SNEGSKA (reference sequence). The CDR3 covers 16 residues. CDR3 sequence: CSAGLGGWSYNSPLHF. The CDR3 coding sequence is TGCAGTGCTGGCTTGGGAGGGTGGTCCTATAATTCACCCCTCCACTTT.

This chain connects TRBV7-2 to TRBJ2-5, with a possible D match to TRBD1 (6 bases). Trimming removed 5 bases at V and 4 bases at J, with 17 bases between. From germline, CDR1 is SGHTA and CDR2 FQGNSA. This CDR3 has 15 amino acids. This CDR3 is CASSAQTGFRETQYF. CDR3 in DNA: TGTGCCAGCAGCGCCCAGACAGGCTTTCGAGAGACCCAGTACTTC.

Many counts were recorded for this clonotype. V gene TRBV30 combines with J gene TRBJ1-5; D unresolved. This CDR3 has 13 residues. Germline V gives CDR1 GTSNPN, CDR2 SVGIG (reference sequence). Deletions cut 1 base from V and 0 bases from J, with 4 bases between. CDR3 DNA: TGTGCCTGGAGTGGTGATAGCAATCAGCCCCAGCATTTT. The encoded protein is CAWSGDSNQPQHF.

This clonotype was recorded many times. The chain links TRBV5-1 to TRBJ2-3; 7 nucleotides align to TRBD1. CDR1 and CDR2 from the germline V gene are SGHRS and YFSETQ. With V trimmed by 0 bases and J by 4 bases, 11 bases remained unmatched. CDR3 length: 17 amino acids. CDR3 sequence: CASSLGASTGRPDTQYF. CDR3 nucleotide sequence: TGCGCCAGCAGCTTGGGCGCTTCGACAGGGCGCCCAGATACGCAGTATTTT. The full variable domain, with the rest looked up from reference TRBV5-1 and TRBJ2-3, is KAGVTQTPRYLIKTRGQQVTLSCSPISGHRSVSWYQQTPGQGLQFLFEYFSETQRNKGNFPGRFSGRQFSNSRSEMNVSTLELGDSALYLCASSLGASTGRPDTQYFGPGTRLTVL.

Ten or more counts support this clonotype. J is TRBJ2-5 and V is TRBV11-2, with a possible D match to TRBD1 (5 bases). Trimming took off 6 bases at V and 5 bases at J, with 10 bases between the two ends. The CDR3 length is 12 residues. CDR1 and CDR2 from the germline V gene are SGHAT and FQNNGV. The CDR3 nucleotides read TGTGCCAGCAGTCGCGCAGGGGAGACCCAGTACTTC. Protein: CASSRAGETQYF. The whole variable domain, remainder taken from reference TRBV11-2 and TRBJ2-5, is EAGVAQSPRYKIIEKRQSVAFWCNPISGHATLYWYQQILGQGPKLLIQFQNNGVVDDSQLPKDRFSAERLKGVDSTLKIQPAKLEDSAVYLCASSRAGETQYFGPGTRLLVL.

This clonotype was observed a few times. The rearrangement links TRBV29-1 to TRBJ1-2, with D perhaps matching TRBD1 (5 bases). The germline V gene has CDR1 SQVTM and CDR2 ANQGSEA. Trimming cost V 0 bases and J 2 bases, with 13 bases left between them. The CDR3 extends over 15 amino acids. The CDR3 here is CSVEDRRVKNYGYTF. DNA for the CDR3: TGCAGCGTTGAAGATCGCAGGGTAAAAAACTATGGCTACACCTTC. Based on the CDR3 plus reference TRBV29-1 and TRBJ1-2, the full variable domain is SAVISQKPSRDICQRGTSLTIQCQVDSQVTMMFWYRQQPGQSLTLIATANQGSEATYESGFVIDKFPISRPNLTFSTLTVSNMSPEDSSIYLCSVEDRRVKNYGYTFGSGTRLTVV.

This clonotype was observed a handful of times. The chain has TRBV6-2 or TRBV6-3 and TRBJ1-1; D gene unclear. The length of the CDR3 is 15 residues. The germline V and J ends were trimmed by 7 bases and 3 bases, with 18 bases remaining between them. Per germline, CDR1 MNHEY and CDR2 SVGEGT. CDR3 DNA: TGTGCCAGCACCATCCTCGGGTTTGGGGACACTGAAGCTTTCTTT. It is translated as CASTILGFGDTEAFF.

Many counts were recorded for this clonotype. V is TRBV5-8 and J is TRBJ1-5; possibly TRBD1 for D (6 bases). Trimming took off 6 bases at V and 0 bases at J, with 16 bases between the two ends. Germline V CDR1 and CDR2: SGHTS, YDEGEE. The CDR3 length is 16 residues. CDR3 sequence (DNA): TGTGCCAGCACCACGCACAGGGATTATAGCAATCAGCCCCAGCATTTT. It codes for CASTTHRDYSNQPQHF.

The chain carries TRBV2 and TRBJ2-3; D tentatively reads TRBD1 or TRBD2 (5 bases each). Germline CDR1 is SNHLY and CDR2 is FYNNEI. This CDR3 is 14 amino acids long. Trimming took 6 bases from V and 7 from J, leaving 17 bases between them. The CDR3 sequence is CASSQEGTVNTQYF. The CDR3 bases are TGTGCCAGCAGCCAAGAAGGGACGGTTAATACGCAGTATTTT.

This clonotype was recorded at least ten times. The chain is built from TRBV7-2 and TRBJ1-2, with a possible D match to TRBD1 (5 bases). The CDR3 sequence is 15 residues long. The germline gives CDR1 SGHTA, CDR2 FQGNSA. V was clipped by 1 base and J by 3 bases, with 12 bases between them. The CDR3 protein is CASSLDLGVDYGYTF. The CDR3 DNA sequence: TGTGCCAGCAGCTTAGATTTGGGGGTGGACTATGGCTACACCTTC.

This clonotype was picked up a small number of times. The chain employs TRBV13 and TRBJ2-7; possibly TRBD1 for D (5 bases). Trimming shortened V by 2 bases and J by 5 bases, and 7 bases separated the two germline ends. In germline, CDR1 is PRHDT, CDR2 FYEKMQ (reference sequence). The CDR3 has 12 amino acids. The CDR3 protein is CASSLLQDEQYF. The DNA of the CDR3 is TGTGCCAGCAGCTTATTACAGGACGAGCAGTACTTC.

In its sample, this clonotype was seen many times. The V call is TRBV11-3, the J call TRBJ1-3; D gene uncertain. Deletions cut 2 bases from V and 8 bases from J, with 10 bases between. The germline gives CDR1 SGHNT, CDR2 YENEEA. The CDR3 is made up of 13 amino acids. The CDR3 nucleotides read TGTGCCAGCAGCTTAAGTATGGTCGACACCATATATTTT. Amino acid sequence: CASSLSMVDTIYF. Full variable domain (missing parts from reference TRBV11-3 and TRBJ1-3): EAGVVQSPRYKIIEKKQPVAFWCNPISGHNTLYWYLQNLGQGPELLIRYENEEAVDDSQLPKDRFSAERLKGVDSTLKIQPAELGDSAVYLCASSLSMVDTIYFGEGSWLTVV.

The chain uses TRBV25-1 and TRBJ1-2; 9 positions agree with TRBD1. Germline lookup yields CDR1 MGHDK and CDR2 SYGVNS. There are 14 residues in the CDR3. The J segment lost 5 bases and the V segment lost 4 bases, leaving 5 bases of the junction unmatched. The CDR3 bases are TGTGCCAGCAGTGGGACAGGGGTGTGGTATGGCTACACCTTC. Protein product: CASSGTGVWYGYTF.

This clonotype was detected many times. The CDR3 nucleotides read TGTGCCAGCTGTTCACGAGCCCGGGTTCGCACTGAAGCTTTCTTT. This encodes CASCSRARVRTEAFF. The gene calls are TRBV27 and TRBJ1-1; D gene uncertain. Between the trimmed V and J ends, which lost 8 bases and 4 bases, there was a span of 20 bases. Germline assignment: CDR1 MNHEY and CDR2 SMNVEV (reference sequence). This CDR3 has 15 amino acids.

The sample holds many counts of this clonotype. This chain uses TRBV20-1 with TRBJ1-6, with D tentatively TRBD1 (5 bases). Germline lookup yields CDR1 DFQATT and CDR2 SNEGSKA (reference sequence). The CDR3 covers 13 residues. V lost 4 bases, J lost 10 bases, and 14 bases lay in between. CDR3 bases: TGCAGTGCTACGTTCGACCGGGACTCACCCCTCCACTTT. This translates into CSATFDRDSPLHF.

This chain joins TRBV6-1 and TRBJ2-7, with 7 bases identical to TRBD1. The germline CDR1 and CDR2 sequences are MNHNS and SASEGT. The trim removed 4 bases at V and 5 bases at J, leaving 11 bases unmatched. The CDR3 sequence is 15 residues long. The CDR3 DNA follows: TGTGCCAGCAGTGCCCTACCCAGGGGGTACAACGAGCAGTACTTC. Its protein product is CASSALPRGYNEQYF.